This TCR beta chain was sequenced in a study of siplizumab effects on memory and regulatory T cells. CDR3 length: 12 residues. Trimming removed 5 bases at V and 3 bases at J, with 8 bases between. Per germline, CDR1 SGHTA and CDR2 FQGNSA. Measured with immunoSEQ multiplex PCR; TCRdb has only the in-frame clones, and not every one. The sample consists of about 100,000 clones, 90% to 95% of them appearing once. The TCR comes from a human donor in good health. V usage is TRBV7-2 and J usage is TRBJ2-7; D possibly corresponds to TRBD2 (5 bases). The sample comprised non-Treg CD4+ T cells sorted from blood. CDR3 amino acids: CASSRTGYEQYF. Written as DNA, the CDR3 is TGTGCCAGCAGCCGGACTGGCTACGAGCAGTACTTC. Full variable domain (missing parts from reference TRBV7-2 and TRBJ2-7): GAGVSQSPSNKVTEKGKDVELRCDPISGHTALYWYRQSLGQGLEFLIYFQGNSAPDKSGLPSDRFSAERTGGSVSTLTIQRTQQEDSAVYLCASSRTGYEQYFGPGTRLTVT.